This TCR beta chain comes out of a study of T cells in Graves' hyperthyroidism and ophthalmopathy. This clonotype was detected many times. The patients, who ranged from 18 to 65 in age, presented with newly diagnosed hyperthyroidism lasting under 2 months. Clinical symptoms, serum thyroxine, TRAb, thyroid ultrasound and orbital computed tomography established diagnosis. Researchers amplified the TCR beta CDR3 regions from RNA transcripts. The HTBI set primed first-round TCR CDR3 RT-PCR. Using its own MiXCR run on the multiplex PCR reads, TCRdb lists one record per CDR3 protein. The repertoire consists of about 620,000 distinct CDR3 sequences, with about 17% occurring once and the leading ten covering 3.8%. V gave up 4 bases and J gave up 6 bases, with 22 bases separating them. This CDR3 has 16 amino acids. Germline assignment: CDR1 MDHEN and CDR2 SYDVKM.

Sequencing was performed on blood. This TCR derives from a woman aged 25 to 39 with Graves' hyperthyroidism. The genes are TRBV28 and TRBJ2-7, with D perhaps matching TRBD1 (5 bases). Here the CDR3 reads CASSYQWGSRRSEQYF. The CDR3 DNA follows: TGTGCCAGCAGTTACCAATGGGGCAGCCGACGGTCCGAGCAGTACTTC.